The text below deals with one T cell receptor (beta chain). These data belong to a study of blood T cell repertoires in COVID-19. Trimming took off 2 bases at V and 4 bases at J, with 15 bases between the two ends. This CDR3 has 16 residues. Per germline, CDR1 LNHNV and CDR2 YYDKDF (reference sequence). Original handling: Nucleated cell number was recorded as an estimate derived from reference gene primer amplification. Assay: immunoSEQ multiplex PCR; the TCRdb copy retains only in-frame clones and omits some. From that table come the V and J calls and clone size; the DNA was used to work out D and trimming. The repertoire holds about 120,000 clones, with roughly 80% as singletons.

The genes are TRBV15 and TRBJ2-1, with D tentatively TRBD1 (6 bases). Sample: peripheral blood. The TCR was taken from a human donor in a cohort sampled during active COVID-19. DNA of the CDR3: TGTGCCACCAGCAGAACCGACAGGAATTTATACAATGAGCAGTTCTTC. It encodes CATSRTDRNLYNEQFF.